Below are 19 T cell receptor beta chains sequenced from a single sample in a study of blood T cell dynamics during melanoma immunotherapy. TCRdb's copy holds only in-frame clones and misses some; the assay was immunoSEQ multiplex PCR. The data hold tens of thousands of clones, with around 90% observed a single time. Indicated time point: pre-treatment baseline. This specimen was blood, taken from a patient treated with checkpoint blockade. These receptors came from a human donor with melanoma.

Only a few counts were recorded for this clone. The chain carries TRBV10-3 and TRBJ2-1; a weak D match, TRBD2 (5 bases). CDR1 is ENHRY and CDR2 is SYGVKD in the germline V gene. The germline V and J ends were trimmed by 4 bases and 8 bases, with 9 bases remaining between them. The length of the CDR3 is 12 residues. CDR3 region: CAISGSGDEQFF. In DNA form, the CDR3 reads TGTGCCATCAGTGGAAGCGGCGATGAGCAGTTCTTC.

CDR3 sequence reads: CASSPNRRGSYEQYF. The CDR3, as DNA: TGTGCCAGCAGCCCCAACAGACGGGGTTCGTACGAGCAGTACTTC. The V and J genes are TRBV11-1 and TRBJ2-7; maybe TRBD2 (5 bases). Trimming left V 5 bases short and J 4 bases short, with 18 bases between. The CDR3 is 15 residues long. Germline-derived CDR1 and CDR2 are SGHAT and FQDESV (reference sequence).

This clone was seen more than once but under ten times. In DNA, the CDR3 is TGTGCCAGCAGCGACAGTAGCAATCAGCCCCAGCATTTT. Its protein is CASSDSSNQPQHF. The gene calls are TRBV27 and TRBJ1-5; D may be TRBD1 (5 bases). CDR1 is MNHEY, CDR2 SMNVEV, per germline (reference sequence). The V end was cut by 6 bases, the J end by 0 bases, with 6 bases between. This CDR3 contains 13 residues.

The chain uses TRBV7-7 and TRBJ2-1; possibly TRBD2 for D (5 bases). V gave up 5 bases and J gave up 2 bases, with 7 bases separating them. Germline V gene lookup returns CDR1 SSHAT and CDR2 FNYEAQ (reference sequence). The CDR3 extends over 13 amino acids. In DNA, the CDR3 is TGTGCCAGCAGCGCCGGGACCTACAATGAGCAGTTCTTC. As protein: CASSAGTYNEQFF.

The chain combines TRBV19 with TRBJ1-1, with D hard to call. Germline V CDR1 and CDR2: LNHDA, SQIVND (reference sequence). V shed 9 bases and J shed 3 bases, with 17 bases lying between them. The CDR3 sequence is 14 residues long. The CDR3 protein is CASCPRAKHTEAFF. As DNA, the CDR3 is TGTGCCAGCTGCCCGAGGGCTAAACACACTGAAGCTTTCTTT.

The rearrangement links TRBV19 to TRBJ1-2; D might be TRBD1 (6 bases). Trimming pared 3 bases from V and 6 bases from J, leaving 11 bases between. CDR3 length: 13 residues. Germline-derived CDR1 and CDR2 are LNHDA and SQIVND (reference sequence). Here the CDR3 reads CASSISGENGYTF. The CDR3 DNA sequence: TGTGCCAGTAGTATCTCAGGGGAGAATGGCTACACCTTC.

The chain is built from TRBV5-1 and TRBJ2-3, with TRBD2 identical over 7 bases. The germline V gene has CDR1 SGHRS and CDR2 YFSETQ. The CDR3 covers 14 residues. Trimming at V came to 7 bases and at J to 4 bases, leaving 9 bases not matched to a gene. The CDR3 DNA reads as TGCGCCAGCCGGTTAAATGGGGGGGCAGATACGCAGTATTTT. This codes for CASRLNGGADTQYF. Combining the CDR3 with reference TRBV5-1 and TRBJ2-3 gives the whole variable domain KAGVTQTPRYLIKTRGQQVTLSCSPISGHRSVSWYQQTPGQGLQFLFEYFSETQRNKGNFPGRFSGRQFSNSRSEMNVSTLELGDSALYLCASRLNGGADTQYFGPGTRLTVL.

The V gene is TRBV6-6, the J gene TRBJ2-1; 9 nucleotides line up with TRBD2. The V gene end was trimmed by 8 bases and the J gene end by 8 bases; junction bases not matched to a gene: 10. CDR1 MNHNY and CDR2 SVGAGI come from the germline V gene (reference sequence). This CDR3 region has 14 residues. For the CDR3, the DNA is TGTGCCAGCCTAAAGGGCCTAGCGGGACATGAGCAGTTCTTC. Residues: CASLKGLAGHEQFF.

This clone appeared a few times. In nucleotides, the CDR3 is TGCGCCAGCAGTGGGACGGGACTAGCGGGGTACGAGCAGTACTTC. Translating gives CASSGTGLAGYEQYF. This chain joins TRBV10-1 and TRBJ2-7, with 13 bases lining up with TRBD2. The CDR3 consists of 15 residues. The germline gives CDR1 WNHNN, CDR2 SYGVQD (reference sequence). Germline trimming cut 4 bases from V and 4 bases from J; bases unmatched to any gene: 4.

The chain uses TRBV29-1 and TRBJ2-7; TRBD2 matches at 7 bases. The ends lost 6 bases at V and 7 bases at J; junction bases unmatched: 12. The V gene's germline CDR1 is SQVTM and CDR2 ANQGSEA. The CDR3 is 13 residues long. CDR3 sequence (DNA): TGCAGCGTCGTCCCCCTTAGCGGGCGGGAGCAGTACTTC. Its translation: CSVVPLSGREQYF.

The J gene is TRBJ2-2, the V gene TRBV27; 7 bases align to TRBD2. CDR1 is MNHEY and CDR2 is SMNVEV in the germline V gene (reference sequence). After removal of 7 bases from V and 1 base from J, the junction contained 6 bases not matched to a gene. This CDR3 has 15 residues. CDR3: CASTPTSRNTGELFF. The CDR3, as DNA: TGTGCCAGCACCCCGACTAGCCGGAACACCGGGGAGCTGTTTTTT.

The chain is built from TRBV6-5 and TRBJ2-3, with 8 positions matching TRBD2. V lost 7 bases to trimming and J lost 2 bases; unmatched junction nucleotides: 5. Germline V gene data show CDR1 as MNHEY and CDR2 as SVGAGI. CDR3 length equals 14 residues. DNA of the CDR3: TGTGCCAGCACCTTAGCGGGGAACACAGATACGCAGTATTTT. It translates to CASTLAGNTDTQYF.

The chain recombines TRBV5-7 with TRBJ1-5; possibly TRBD1 for D (6 bases). TRBV5-7 is marked as an open reading frame, function uncertain. CDR3 length: 14 residues. The V end lost 2 bases, the J end lost 5 bases, and 11 bases lay between the germline ends. The CDR3 nucleotides read TGTGCCAGCAGCTTCGGGGGGGGGCATCAGCCCCAGCATTTT. Residues: CASSFGGGHQPQHF.

This rearrangement joins TRBV6-4 to TRBJ2-4; D not certain. CDR1 and CDR2 (germline): MRHNA, SNTAGT. The V end was cut by 5 bases, the J end by 1 base, with 12 bases between. The CDR3 loop spans 15 amino acids. The CDR3 loop reads CASSRLTGAKNIQYF. Written as DNA, the CDR3 is TGTGCCAGCAGTCGATTGACTGGGGCCAAAAACATTCAGTACTTC.

The V gene is TRBV19, the J gene TRBJ2-1; TRBD2 matches at 9 bases. This CDR3 has 16 amino acids. Per the germline V gene, CDR1 is LNHDA and CDR2 is SQIVND (reference sequence). The trim removed 3 bases at V and 7 bases at J, leaving 10 bases unmatched. The CDR3 loop is CASSINRAGGWNEQFF. The CDR3 nucleotides are TGTGCCAGTAGTATTAACCGAGCGGGAGGTTGGAATGAGCAGTTCTTC.

The CDR3 sequence: CASRGTGPYNSPLHF. The CDR3 DNA reads as TGTGCCAGCAGGGGGACAGGGCCCTATAATTCACCCCTCCACTTT. The J gene is TRBJ1-6, the V gene TRBV25-1; 9 positions match TRBD1. Per the germline V gene, CDR1 is MGHDK and CDR2 is SYGVNS. The CDR3 consists of 15 residues. Trimming took 6 bases from V and 2 from J; bases not matched to a gene: 2. Filled out from reference TRBV25-1 and TRBJ1-6, the complete variable domain reads EADIYQTPRYLVIGTGKKITLECSQTMGHDKMYWYQQDPGMELHLIHYSYGVNSTEKGDLSSESTVSRIRTEHFPLTLESARPSHTSQYLCASRGTGPYNSPLHFGNGTRLTVT.

The chain is built from TRBV11-2 and TRBJ1-2; 10 bases align to TRBD1. V was clipped by 0 bases and J by 5 bases; unmatched bases: 6. The CDR3 has 16 residues. Germline CDR1 reads SGHAT; CDR2 reads FQNNGV. This chain's CDR3 is CASSLDPTGGFYGYTF. CDR3 nucleotides: TGTGCCAGCAGCTTAGACCCGACAGGGGGCTTTTATGGCTACACCTTC.

The V and J genes are TRBV7-3 and TRBJ1-2; possibly TRBD1 for D (6 bases). V gave up 5 bases and J gave up 2 bases, with 15 bases separating them. Germline V gene lookup returns CDR1 SGHTA and CDR2 FQGTGA. The CDR3 covers 15 residues. CDR3 nucleotides: TGTGCCAGCAGCCAACAGGGAGGTCGAAACTATGGCTACACCTTC. This sequence encodes CASSQQGGRNYGYTF.

V usage is TRBV28 and J usage is TRBJ1-1; D may be TRBD1 (5 bases). CDR3 length equals 17 residues. Germline V gene sequence: CDR1 MDHEN, CDR2 SYDVKM. The ends were cut back, 2 bases at V and 0 bases at J, with 16 bases in the middle. The CDR3 DNA reads as TGTGCCAGCAGTTTAGGACAATGGGGCACCATGAACACTGAAGCTTTCTTT. Protein sequence: CASSLGQWGTMNTEAFF.